These 30 T cell receptor beta chains originate from one sample sequenced in a study of beta chain features in type 1 diabetes. The isolated RNA, all of it, was reverse transcribed, so expressed TCRB transcripts were what got sequenced. The table came from immunoSEQ multiplex PCR; TCRdb's copy has only in-frame clones and leaves some out. The table records some 63,000 clones, around three fifths of them present only once. The sequenced material came from Tregs from blood. The receptors here all came from a woman aged 18-29 years in good health.

This clone was counted a few times. J is TRBJ1-5 and V is TRBV19, with D tentatively TRBD1 (5 bases). V was cut by 4 bases and J by 3 bases, with 10 bases left in between. The CDR3 runs to 14 residues. CDR1 and CDR2 (germline): LNHDA, SQIVND (reference sequence). The CDR3 bases are TGTGCCAGTAGTACTGACAGTGACAATCAGCCCCAGCATTTT. Amino acid sequence: CASSTDSDNQPQHF. The complete variable domain, with remaining parts taken from reference TRBV19 and TRBJ1-5, reads DGGITQSPKYLFRKEGQNVTLSCEQNLNHDAMYWYRQDPGQGLRLIYYSQIVNDFQKGDIAEGYSVSREKKESFPLTVTSAQKNPTAFYLCASSTDSDNQPQHFGDGTRLSIL.

V and J are TRBV18 and TRBJ2-7, with D possibly matching TRBD1 (5 bases). The CDR3 extends over 14 amino acids. From germline, CDR1 is KGHSH and CDR2 LQKENI. Trimming shortened V by 0 bases and J by 6 bases, and 12 bases separated the two germline ends. The CDR3 spells CASSPPVAGREQYF. CDR3 DNA: TGTGCCAGCTCACCACCGGTGGCAGGGCGCGAGCAGTACTTC.

The rearrangement uses TRBV11-2 and TRBJ2-2, with 8 bases aligning to TRBD2. V lost 3 bases to trimming and J lost 4 bases; unmatched junction nucleotides: 4. The CDR3 contains 15 residues. Germline V lookup: CDR1 SGHAT, CDR2 FQNNGV. The CDR3 is CASSFTAGVTGELFF. The CDR3 nucleotides are TGTGCCAGCAGCTTCACAGCGGGGGTCACCGGGGAGCTGTTTTTT.

The V and J genes are TRBV5-1 and TRBJ1-4, with D hard to call. V lost 1 base and J 6 bases, leaving 10 bases between the germline ends. Looked up from germline, CDR1 is SGHRS and CDR2 is YFSETQ. The CDR3 extends over 14 amino acids. The DNA of the CDR3 is TGCGCCAGCAGCTTGAGCGGGGTTGATGAAAAACTGTTTTTT. Amino acid sequence: CASSLSGVDEKLFF.

CDR3 sequence: CASRIGGGQDTQYF. CDR3 sequence (DNA): TGCGCCAGCAGAATTGGCGGGGGGCAAGATACGCAGTATTTT. V and J are TRBV5-1 and TRBJ2-3; 8 bases map to TRBD2. Germline-derived CDR1 and CDR2 are SGHRS and YFSETQ. The trim removed 5 bases at V and 5 bases at J, leaving 7 bases unmatched. The CDR3 has 14 residues.

V is TRBV10-3 and J is TRBJ2-1, with 9 bases that match TRBD2. The V and J ends lost 3 bases and 7 bases, in that order; junction bases with no gene match: 13. The germline CDR1 and CDR2 sequences are ENHRY and SYGVKD. This CDR3 has 17 amino acids. The CDR3 is CAISDTPGAGGPNEQFF. CDR3 coding DNA: TGTGCCATCAGTGACACGCCGGGTGCGGGAGGGCCTAATGAGCAGTTCTTC.

V usage is TRBV7-9 and J usage is TRBJ2-2, with a possible D match to TRBD1 (6 bases). V was cut by 7 bases and J by 7 bases, with 25 bases left in between. Germline V CDR1 and CDR2: SEHNR, FQNEAQ (reference sequence). The CDR3 consists of 17 residues. The CDR3 here is CASTQGTKYYGIGELFF. The DNA for the CDR3 is TGTGCCAGCACCCAAGGGACAAAATACTATGGTATCGGGGAGCTGTTTTTT.

V and J are TRBV6-1 and TRBJ1-1; TRBD1 might be the D (5 bases). V was clipped by 8 bases and J by 1 base, with 17 bases between them. CDR1 is MNHNS and CDR2 is SASEGT in the germline V gene. The CDR3 has 15 residues. CDR3 sequence: CASLSLGRGNTEAFF. In DNA form, the CDR3 reads TGTGCCAGCCTGTCTTTGGGGAGGGGGAACACTGAAGCTTTCTTT.

The chain joins TRBV7-2 to TRBJ1-2; a weak D match, TRBD1 (5 bases). With 5 bases removed from V and 2 bases from J, the gap between germline ends came to 12 bases. This CDR3 is built from 14 residues. The V gene's germline CDR1 is SGHTA and CDR2 FQGNSA. The CDR3 reads CASSLPGGNYGYTF. The CDR3 nucleotides are TGTGCCAGCAGCCTCCCGGGGGGAAACTATGGCTACACCTTC.

This chain uses TRBV4-3 with TRBJ2-4; a possible D gene is TRBD2 (5 bases). Between the trimmed V and J ends, which lost 3 bases and 0 bases, there was a span of 15 bases. The germline V gene encodes CDR1 LGHNA and CDR2 YSLEER. This CDR3 comprises 17 residues. The CDR3 loop reads CASSQAIPGLAKNIQYF. In nucleotides, the CDR3 is TGCGCCAGCAGCCAGGCTATCCCCGGACTAGCCAAAAACATTCAGTACTTC.

J is TRBJ1-3 and V is TRBV30; 8 bases align to TRBD1. Germline values: CDR1 GTSNPN, CDR2 SVGIG (reference sequence). V lost 4 bases to trimming and J lost 8 bases; unmatched junction nucleotides: 10. CDR3 length: 14 residues. As DNA, the CDR3 is TGTGCCTGGAATAGAGGACAGGGTGAAGACACCATATATTTT. Residues: CAWNRGQGEDTIYF.

The CDR3 nucleotides are TGTGCCAGCAGTGAATACTACAGGGACACCGGGGAGCTGTTTTTT. Protein: CASSEYYRDTGELFF. The chain combines TRBV25-1 with TRBJ2-2; weak D call: TRBD1 (6 bases). The CDR3 extends over 15 amino acids. Germline V gene sequence: CDR1 MGHDK, CDR2 SYGVNS. V was pared by 0 bases and J by 3 bases, with 8 bases between.

CDR3 sequence: CASSQRDGGYEQYF. The CDR3 nucleotides are TGTGCCAGCAGCCAGAGGGACGGGGGTTACGAGCAGTACTTC. The chain carries TRBV11-2 and TRBJ2-7; possibly TRBD2 for D (6 bases). The germline V and J ends were trimmed by 5 bases and 4 bases, with 15 bases remaining between them. Germline assignment: CDR1 SGHAT and CDR2 FQNNGV. This CDR3 contains 14 residues.

In regard to this clone: The sample holds other DNA sequences that translate to the same CDR3. The chain is built from TRBV7-2 and TRBJ2-3; 9 bases align to TRBD2. V was clipped by 5 bases and J by 0 bases; unmatched bases: 9. Germline lookup yields CDR1 SGHTA and CDR2 FQGNSA. This CDR3 comprises 17 residues. CDR3 protein: CASSQSGGLTSTDTQYF. DNA for the CDR3: TGTGCCAGCAGCCAGAGCGGGGGGCTAACTAGCACAGATACGCAGTATTTT.

V gene TRBV12-5 combines with J gene TRBJ2-5; 9 positions match TRBD1. V was pared by 6 bases and J by 5 bases, with 7 bases of the junction left unmatched. Germline V CDR1 and CDR2: LGHNT, FRNRAP. The CDR3 is 14 amino acids. The CDR3 spells CASGRTGGMETQYF. The CDR3, as DNA: TGTGCTAGTGGGCGCACAGGGGGCATGGAGACCCAGTACTTC.

This chain joins TRBV27 and TRBJ1-2; D is ambiguous. CDR3 size: 14 residues. Germline V gene lookup returns CDR1 MNHEY and CDR2 SMNVEV (reference sequence). Trimming removed 2 bases from V and 8 bases from J, with 15 bases in between. CDR3 protein: CASSLNRAGGGYTF. CDR3 coding DNA: TGTGCCAGCAGTTTAAACCGGGCAGGAGGAGGCTACACCTTC.

The V call is TRBV10-3, the J call TRBJ1-5, with D possibly matching TRBD1 (6 bases). The CDR3 consists of 15 residues. Trimming removed 3 bases at V and 7 bases at J, with 16 bases between. Germline V gives CDR1 ENHRY, CDR2 SYGVKD. The CDR3 DNA sequence: TGTGCCATCAGTGATCTCAACAGGGACCGCCAGCCCCAGCATTTT. Translating it yields CAISDLNRDRQPQHF.

The chain employs TRBV29-1 and TRBJ2-4, with 7 nucleotides matching TRBD1. CDR1 and CDR2 from the germline V gene are SQVTM and ANQGSEA. The junction had 4 bases not matched to a gene; V was cut back by 7 bases and J by 7 bases. CDR3 length: 11 residues. CDR3 loop: CSGLTGNIQYF. The CDR3 DNA reads TGCAGCGGACTGACAGGGAACATTCAGTACTTC.

This clone came up a few times. This chain connects TRBV6-5 to TRBJ2-1, with TRBD2 identical over 15 bases. CDR1 is MNHEY, CDR2 SVGAGI, per germline. Trimming removed 5 bases from V and 9 bases from J; junction bases left unmatched: 5. The CDR3 sequence is 15 residues long. CDR3: CASSGKGLAGGEQFF. The DNA of the CDR3 is TGTGCCAGCAGTGGAAAGGGACTAGCGGGAGGTGAGCAGTTCTTC.

The V call is TRBV7-9, the J call TRBJ2-3; possibly TRBD1 for D (5 bases). Germline V gene lookup returns CDR1 SEHNR and CDR2 FQNEAQ (reference sequence). The V end was cut by 4 bases, the J end by 3 bases, with 17 bases between. This CDR3 is built from 16 residues. CDR3 loop: CASSWGLDPATDTQYF. CDR3 bases: TGTGCCAGCAGCTGGGGCTTGGACCCCGCTACAGATACGCAGTATTTT.

V and J are TRBV6-6 and TRBJ1-5, with 7 bases lining up with TRBD1. The CDR3 covers 16 residues. Unmatched junction bases numbered 11, after V lost 5 bases and J lost 4 bases. Germline V gene sequence: CDR1 MNHNY, CDR2 SVGAGI (reference sequence). The CDR3 here is CASSTPGTVKNQPQHF. The DNA of the CDR3 is TGTGCCAGCAGTACCCCCGGGACAGTAAAAAATCAGCCCCAGCATTTT.

This chain connects TRBV2 to TRBJ1-4; D possibly corresponds to TRBD1 (5 bases). Trimming took off 11 bases at V and 3 bases at J, with 13 bases between the two ends. In germline, CDR1 is SNHLY, CDR2 FYNNEI. The CDR3 is made up of 13 amino acids. The DNA for the CDR3 is TGTGCCTTCCAGCGGGGGGCTAATGAAAAACTGTTTTTT. It specifies CAFQRGANEKLFF.

This clone showed up just a few times. The chain carries TRBV5-1 and TRBJ2-2; TRBD2 aligns across 14 bases. The CDR3 covers 17 residues. Germline V gene sequence: CDR1 SGHRS, CDR2 YFSETQ. The ends lost 5 bases at V and 5 bases at J; junction bases unmatched: 8. CDR3 coding DNA: TGCGCCAGCAGGGCCGGGACTAGCGGGAGAAGTACCGGGGAGCTGTTTTTT. Encoded protein: CASRAGTSGRSTGELFF.

The J gene is TRBJ2-2, the V gene TRBV2; 9 bases line up with TRBD1. V shed 6 bases, J shed 1 base, and the junction held 0 bases outside the gene matches. Germline CDR1 SNHLY, CDR2 FYNNEI. The CDR3 spans 14 residues. The CDR3 protein is CASRGQGNTGELFF. The CDR3 DNA reads TGTGCCAGCAGGGGACAGGGGAACACCGGGGAGCTGTTTTTT.

The rearrangement joins TRBV6-6 to TRBJ1-5; D gene uncertain. There are 12 residues in the CDR3. Trimming took off 0 bases at V and 8 bases at J, with 5 bases between the two ends. Germline CDR1 reads MNHNY; CDR2 reads SVGAGI (reference sequence). The CDR3 is CASSYSSEPQHF. DNA of the CDR3: TGTGCCAGCAGTTACTCGTCTGAGCCCCAGCATTTT.

CDR3 residues: CASSEAMTGGTSPLHF. DNA of the CDR3: TGTGCCAGCAGTGAAGCGATGACAGGGGGGACTTCACCCCTCCACTTT. The V call is TRBV6-1, the J call TRBJ1-6; 9 bases agree with TRBD1. CDR3 length equals 16 residues. Losses at the gene ends were 0 bases for V and 9 bases for J; bases not matched to a gene: 6. CDR1 and CDR2 from the germline V gene are MNHNS and SASEGT.

The gene calls are TRBV19 and TRBJ1-5; 10 nucleotides line up with TRBD1. With V trimmed by 5 bases and J by 8 bases, 9 bases remained unmatched. CDR1 LNHDA and CDR2 SQIVND come from the germline V gene (reference sequence). This CDR3 spans 15 amino acids. CDR3 coding DNA: TGTGCCAGTAGTGCCGCCGGGACAGGGGTTGAGCCCCAGCATTTT. Its protein is CASSAAGTGVEPQHF.

The V gene is TRBV4-2, the J gene TRBJ2-1; D perhaps matches TRBD2 (5 bases). The V gene lost 2 bases and the J gene lost 5 bases, with 19 bases spanning the gap. Germline CDR1 is LGHNA and CDR2 is YNFKEQ. This CDR3 region has 17 residues. The CDR3: CASSQKVTGASNNEQFF. Here the CDR3 DNA reads TGTGCCAGCAGCCAAAAGGTGACGGGCGCTAGCAACAATGAGCAGTTCTTC.

This clone was picked up a small number of times. The V gene is TRBV5-1, the J gene TRBJ2-7; TRBD2 might be the D (6 bases). V dropped 4 bases and J dropped 5 bases, with 19 bases sitting between them. CDR1 is SGHRS and CDR2 is YFSETQ in the germline V gene. The CDR3 contains 15 residues. The CDR3 DNA sequence: TGCGCCAGCAGCAGGACTGTTTCCTCGGGGGACGAGCAGTACTTC. Translation: CASSRTVSSGDEQYF.

J is TRBJ2-1 and V is TRBV6-1; D is uncertain. Looked up from germline, CDR1 is MNHNS and CDR2 is SASEGT. The V and J ends lost 7 bases and 8 bases respectively, with 12 bases between them. This CDR3 spans 12 amino acids. The CDR3 here is CASTRTTHEQFF. The CDR3 nucleotides read TGTGCCAGCACTCGAACGACTCATGAGCAGTTCTTC.